One and the same sample provided the 9 T cell receptor beta chains below, sequenced in a study of T cell responses to AZD1222 COVID-19 vaccine. Generated by immunoSEQ multiplex PCR, the TCRdb table keeps only in-frame clones and is missing some. The sample shows under 150,000 clones, almost 95% of them seen only once. Material: peripheral blood, obtained 28 days after the second AZD1222 dose. Source of these receptors: an adult who received the AZD1222 COVID-19 vaccine.

The V and J genes are TRBV18 and TRBJ1-4, with TRBD1 matching over 8 bases. This CDR3 has 16 residues. V shed 3 bases, J shed 8 bases, and the junction held 11 bases outside the gene matches. Germline CDR1 and CDR2: KGHSH and LQKENI. CDR3 sequence reads: CASSPRVGQGNEKLFF. The CDR3 DNA sequence: TGTGCCAGCTCACCGCGAGTAGGACAGGGTAACGAAAAACTGTTTTTT.

This rearrangement joins TRBV4-1 to TRBJ1-5; D gene ambiguous. Germline V gives CDR1 MGHRA, CDR2 YSYEKL. The CDR3 loop spans 15 amino acids. V lost 1 base to trimming and J lost 6 bases, with 13 bases between them. The CDR3 spells CASSQGERDGQPQHF. The CDR3 coding sequence is TGCGCCAGCAGCCAAGGGGAAAGGGATGGTCAGCCCCAGCATTTT.

The chain joins TRBV19 to TRBJ1-4, with 7 bases aligning to TRBD1. The V segment lost 5 bases and the J segment 4 bases; nucleotides outside the gene matches: 7. CDR1 is LNHDA, CDR2 SQIVND, per germline (reference sequence). The CDR3 runs 15 residues. CDR3 loop: CASSPSGGNNEKLFF. The CDR3 DNA reads as TGTGCCAGTAGTCCTTCAGGGGGAAATAATGAAAAACTGTTTTTT.

The CDR3 DNA is TGTGCCAGCACCTCGCAGCAGACTCCGACGCTGTTTTTT. Protein: CASTSQQTPTLFF. This sequence joins TRBV18 and TRBJ1-4, with D unresolved. Per germline, CDR1 KGHSH and CDR2 LQKENI. The length of the CDR3 is 13 residues. Trimming took 8 bases from V and 14 from J, leaving 21 bases between them.

V is TRBV27 and J is TRBJ1-2, with D maybe TRBD1 (6 bases). V lost 5 bases to trimming and J lost 4 bases, with 20 bases between them. CDR1 and CDR2 (germline): MNHEY, SMNVEV (reference sequence). The CDR3 runs 16 residues. The CDR3 nucleotides read TGTGCCAGCAGTCCTAGTCGAGGGGGGGCGACCTATGGCTACACCTTC. Translation gives CASSPSRGGATYGYTF.

The chain couples TRBV6-6 to TRBJ1-3; 7 bases are shared with TRBD1. The ends lost 5 bases at V and 4 bases at J; junction bases unmatched: 8. In germline, CDR1 is MNHNY, CDR2 SVGAGI (reference sequence). This CDR3 spans 15 amino acids. The CDR3 loop reads CASSDNGQVGNTIYF. CDR3 sequence (DNA): TGTGCCAGCAGTGACAACGGACAGGTGGGAAACACCATATATTTT.

The chain is built from TRBV23-1 and TRBJ2-2, with D perhaps TRBD1 (5 bases). TRBV23-1 is reported as an ORF; its role is uncertain. CDR3 length equals 16 residues. V lost 7 bases and J lost 7, with 22 bases in between. CDR3 protein: CASTLRAILQGGELFF. The CDR3 nucleotides are TGCGCCAGCACCCTCAGGGCTATACTCCAAGGCGGGGAGCTGTTTTTT.

The genes are TRBV5-1 and TRBJ1-6; 10 positions match TRBD1. After removal of 3 bases from V and 7 bases from J, the junction contained 13 bases not matched to a gene. Germline V gives CDR1 SGHRS, CDR2 YFSETQ. There are 18 residues in the CDR3. The CDR3 DNA reads TGCGCCAGCAGCTATACCTCGACAGGGGGCTCGGGCAATTCACCCCTCCACTTT. Encoded protein: CASSYTSTGGSGNSPLHF.

The chain is built from TRBV14 and TRBJ1-2, with TRBD1 identical over 7 bases. CDR1 is SGHDN and CDR2 is FVKESK in the germline V gene. V lost 8 bases to trimming and J lost 7 bases; unmatched junction nucleotides: 10. This CDR3 is 13 amino acids long. The CDR3 protein is CASGGTALRGYTF. The DNA for the CDR3 is TGTGCCAGCGGCGGGACAGCCCTACGTGGCTACACCTTC.